Each of the 16 T cell receptor beta chains below was sequenced from the same sample in a study of PD-1 blockade in mismatch repair-deficient tumors. Using immunoSEQ multiplex PCR, the repertoire was profiled, and TCRdb retains in-frame clones only, with some absent. Counted here are about 63,000 clones, approximately 88% occurring once; the ten biggest clones make up about 14%. The source material was peripheral blood, sampled 52 weeks after starting pembrolizumab. These receptors all stem from an adult with mismatch repair-deficient cancer.

J is TRBJ2-6 and V is TRBV7-8; 8 nucleotides match TRBD1. The germline V gene encodes CDR1 SGHVS and CDR2 FQNEAQ. With 6 bases clipped from V and 13 bases from J, the junction kept 8 bases outside the gene matches. The CDR3 contains 13 residues. CDR3 sequence reads: CASRGTGPTVLTF. The CDR3 DNA sequence: TGTGCCAGCAGGGGGACAGGCCCAACGGTCCTGACTTTC.

The chain has TRBV7-9 and TRBJ1-6; 7 bases agree with TRBD1. CDR3 length: 14 residues. The germline CDR1 and CDR2 sequences are SEHNR and FQNEAQ (reference sequence). V shed 6 bases, J shed 8 bases, and the junction held 7 bases outside the gene matches. Here the CDR3 DNA reads TGTGCCAGCAGACTGGACAGGAACGATTCACCCCTCCACTTT. Protein product: CASRLDRNDSPLHF.

The chain couples TRBV6-6 to TRBJ2-1, with 10 nucleotides matching TRBD1. The CDR3 is 10 amino acids. Germline V gene lookup returns CDR1 MNHNY and CDR2 SVGAGI (reference sequence). The trim removed 8 bases at V and 15 bases at J, leaving 4 bases unmatched. The CDR3 sequence: CASGTGVLFF. CDR3 DNA: TGTGCCAGCGGGACAGGGGTTCTGTTCTTC.

J is TRBJ2-2 and V is TRBV6-6, with 8 bases lining up with TRBD2. CDR3 length equals 15 residues. CDR1 is MNHNY, CDR2 SVGAGI, per germline (reference sequence). J lost 3 bases, V lost 2 bases, and 2 bases had no gene match. The chain's CDR3 is CASSYDGGDTGELFF. As DNA, the CDR3 is TGTGCCAGCAGTTACGACGGGGGGGACACCGGGGAGCTGTTTTTT.

The CDR3, as DNA: TGCGCCAGCAGCAAGGACAGGGCCACCTACGAGCAGTACTTC. Protein sequence: CASSKDRATYEQYF. V and J are TRBV4-1 and TRBJ2-7; 8 bases are a match to TRBD1. Germline assignment: CDR1 MGHRA and CDR2 YSYEKL. Trimming at V came to 5 bases and at J to 2 bases, leaving 5 bases not matched to a gene. This CDR3 region has 14 residues.

J is TRBJ1-5 and V is TRBV18; D possibly corresponds to TRBD1 (6 bases). The CDR3 spans 15 residues. Germline V gene sequence: CDR1 KGHSH, CDR2 LQKENI. Trimming took 2 bases from V and 6 from J, leaving 14 bases between them. Here the CDR3 DNA reads TGTGCCAGCTCACCAATGGGGGGGCGGGGTCAGCCCCAGCATTTT. Encoded protein: CASSPMGGRGQPQHF. Full variable domain (missing parts from reference TRBV18 and TRBJ1-5): NAGVMQNPRHLVRRRGQEARLRCSPMKGHSHVYWYRQLPEEGLKFMVYLQKENIIDESGMPKERFSAEFPKEGPSILRIQQVVRGDSAAYFCASSPMGGRGQPQHFGDGTRLSIL.

This chain uses TRBV10-2 with TRBJ2-7, with TRBD1 matching 7 bases. Germline trimming cut 5 bases from V and 6 bases from J; bases unmatched to any gene: 1. The CDR3 totals 11 residues. Germline V lookup: CDR1 WSHSY, CDR2 SAAADI. Here the CDR3 DNA reads TGCGCCAGCAGTACAGGGGTCGAGCAGTACTTC. Translated, it gives CASSTGVEQYF.

The V call is TRBV19, the J call TRBJ2-3, with unresolved D. CDR3 size: 13 residues. The V and J ends lost 6 bases and 2 bases respectively, with 9 bases between them. Germline V gene sequence: CDR1 LNHDA, CDR2 SQIVND (reference sequence). The CDR3 loop reads CASRDPSTDTQYF. CDR3 bases: TGTGCCAGTAGGGACCCCTCCACAGATACGCAGTATTTT.

The chain recombines TRBV4-3 with TRBJ2-5; 10 bases fit TRBD2. V shed 0 bases, J shed 4 bases, and the junction held 5 bases outside the gene matches. Germline CDR1 and CDR2: LGHNA and YSLEER. The CDR3 covers 16 residues. The CDR3 spells CASSQEASGSRETQYF. The CDR3 bases are TGCGCCAGCAGCCAAGAAGCTAGCGGGAGTAGAGAGACCCAGTACTTC.

The chain uses TRBV28 and TRBJ1-2; D remains unclear. V was trimmed by 5 bases and J by 7 bases, leaving 17 bases between them. The germline gives CDR1 MDHEN, CDR2 SYDVKM. This CDR3 has 14 amino acids. The CDR3 is CASSPTEGWGGYTF. The CDR3 bases are TGTGCCAGCAGTCCTACTGAAGGTTGGGGTGGCTACACCTTC.

This clone was counted once. CDR3 protein: CASSIGDRAIYSNQPQHF. In DNA form, the CDR3 reads TGTGCCAGTAGTATAGGGGACAGGGCAATCTATAGCAATCAGCCCCAGCATTTT. V gene TRBV19 combines with J gene TRBJ1-5, with 9 bases fitting TRBD1. V was pared by 1 base and J by 0 bases, with 7 bases of the junction left unmatched. This CDR3 comprises 18 residues. Germline V gene lookup returns CDR1 LNHDA and CDR2 SQIVND (reference sequence).

The rearrangement links TRBV7-8 to TRBJ2-6; no clear D. CDR1 SGHVS and CDR2 FQNEAQ come from the germline V gene. Between the trimmed V and J ends, which lost 5 bases and 4 bases, there was a span of 9 bases. The CDR3 sequence is 14 residues long. The DNA of the CDR3 is TGTGCCAGCAGCCACCCGGACGGGGCCAACGTCCTGACTTTC. It translates to CASSHPDGANVLTF.

This clone was seen just once. V is TRBV15 and J is TRBJ2-5, with TRBD1 matching over 9 bases. This CDR3 contains 15 residues. J lost 5 bases, V lost 0 bases, and 4 bases had no gene match. Looked up from germline, CDR1 is LNHNV and CDR2 is YYDKDF (reference sequence). The CDR3 sequence: CATSRERGTGETQYF. In DNA, the CDR3 is TGTGCCACCAGCAGAGAACGGGGGACAGGGGAGACCCAGTACTTC.

This clone was observed a single time. V and J are TRBV7-8 and TRBJ2-3; the match to TRBD1 covers 8 bases. Germline CDR1 SGHVS, CDR2 FQNEAQ. The CDR3 consists of 15 residues. V lost 1 base to trimming and J lost 1 base; unmatched junction nucleotides: 1. CDR3 region: CASSLGDRRTDTQYF. CDR3 DNA sequence: TGTGCCAGCAGCTTAGGGGACAGGCGCACAGATACGCAGTATTTT.

The chain carries TRBV6-1 and TRBJ2-7, with D perhaps matching TRBD2 (6 bases). V was clipped by 2 bases and J by 1 base, with 9 bases between them. This CDR3 contains 14 residues. From germline, CDR1 is MNHNS and CDR2 SASEGT. The CDR3 DNA reads as TGTGCCAGCAGTGAAAGGGACTGGTCCTACGAGCAGTACTTC. Translated, it gives CASSERDWSYEQYF.

In the case of this clone: The same CDR3 can be traced to other DNA sequences in this sample. This chain uses TRBV27 with TRBJ2-7; TRBD1 agrees at 9 bases. This CDR3 contains 13 residues. Trimming removed 6 bases from V and 4 bases from J; junction bases left unmatched: 4. CDR1 and CDR2 (germline): MNHEY, SMNVEV (reference sequence). The CDR3 coding sequence is TGTGCCAGCAGCCCGGGACAGGGATACGAGCAGTACTTC. Translated: CASSPGQGYEQYF.